Listed here are 10 T cell receptor beta chains from one sample, sequenced in a study of blood T cell repertoires in COVID-19. Produced via immunoSEQ multiplex PCR; TCRdb's table is partial and in-frame only. The repertoire holds 200,000 to 300,000 clones, with 87% as singletons. The sequencing sample was made of peripheral blood. The source of these receptors is a man aged 60 to 75 who had recovered from COVID-19.

The chain carries TRBV18 and TRBJ2-1; TRBD2 matches 12 bases. The CDR3 loop spans 15 amino acids. Per the germline V gene, CDR1 is KGHSH and CDR2 is LQKENI. Germline trimming cut 5 bases from V and 4 bases from J; bases unmatched to any gene: 3. CDR3 in DNA: TGTGCCAGCTCAGCTAGCGGGGGGGCTTACAATGAGCAGTTCTTC. Protein product: CASSASGGAYNEQFF.

The chain has TRBV5-1 and TRBJ2-1; D may be TRBD1 (6 bases). Trimming cost V 4 bases and J 5 bases, with 19 bases left between them. The CDR3 runs to 16 residues. Germline V gene sequence: CDR1 SGHRS, CDR2 YFSETQ. DNA for the CDR3: TGCGCCAGCAGCCCGACTCTGGGGGCGAACCACAATGAGCAGTTCTTC. It yields the protein CASSPTLGANHNEQFF.

The V gene is TRBV30, the J gene TRBJ1-1, with D hard to call. The CDR3 covers 16 residues. V lost 1 base, J lost 1 base, and 16 bases lay in between. Germline assignment: CDR1 GTSNPN and CDR2 SVGIG (reference sequence). The CDR3 is CAWSARRSVWNTEAFF. The CDR3 DNA follows: TGTGCCTGGAGTGCCCGCCGTTCAGTCTGGAACACTGAAGCTTTCTTT.

This rearrangement joins TRBV7-2 to TRBJ2-5; D is undetermined. V lost 1 base to trimming and J lost 1 base, with 7 bases between them. This CDR3 spans 14 amino acids. Germline-derived CDR1 and CDR2 are SGHTA and FQGNSA. CDR3 nucleotide sequence: TGTGCCAGCAGCTTAGTTTTCATCCAAGAGACCCAGTACTTC. This gives the protein CASSLVFIQETQYF.

The rearrangement joins TRBV7-2 to TRBJ2-1, with 7 bases matching TRBD2. The V segment lost 5 bases and the J segment 7 bases; nucleotides outside the gene matches: 8. Germline V gene sequence: CDR1 SGHTA, CDR2 FQGNSA. This CDR3 is 14 amino acids long. CDR3 loop: CASSRGDVRNEQFF. The CDR3 bases are TGTGCCAGCAGCCGGGGGGACGTCCGGAATGAGCAGTTCTTC.

This chain joins TRBV5-1 and TRBJ2-7, with 9 bases matching TRBD1. V lost 2 bases to trimming and J lost 6 bases; unmatched junction nucleotides: 6. CDR3 size: 14 residues. Per the germline V gene, CDR1 is SGHRS and CDR2 is YFSETQ. CDR3 DNA: TGCGCCAGCAGCTTCCAGGACAGGGGAGGCGAGCAGTACTTC. Residues: CASSFQDRGGEQYF.

The gene calls are TRBV5-4 and TRBJ2-3; TRBD1 matches 7 bases. The length of the CDR3 is 15 residues. The V gene's germline CDR1 is SGHNT and CDR2 YYREEE (reference sequence). The V gene end was trimmed by 1 base and the J gene end by 4 bases; junction bases not matched to a gene: 6. For the CDR3, the DNA is TGTGCCAGCAGCTTGTATAGGGGGCCAGCAGATACGCAGTATTTT. Translating gives CASSLYRGPADTQYF.

The chain employs TRBV10-3 and TRBJ2-3; a weak D match, TRBD1 (6 bases). Trimming shortened V by 8 bases and J by 0 bases, and 15 bases separated the two germline ends. The germline V gene has CDR1 ENHRY and CDR2 SYGVKD. The length of the CDR3 is 15 residues. The DNA of the CDR3 is TGTGCCATCCGCCCCAAAGGGGGAAGCACAGATACGCAGTATTTT. Translating it yields CAIRPKGGSTDTQYF.

The chain has TRBV4-1 and TRBJ2-1, with 8 bases aligning to TRBD2. The germline V gene has CDR1 MGHRA and CDR2 YSYEKL. The CDR3 runs to 14 residues. Trimming at V came to 1 base and at J to 9 bases, leaving 5 bases not matched to a gene. CDR3 nucleotides: TGCGCCAGCAGCCAAGCGGGGGGGGCCGTTGAGCAGTTCTTC. Translation gives CASSQAGGAVEQFF.

This clone was picked up a small number of times. In the same sample, other DNA sequences code for this CDR3. The chain carries TRBV12-3 or TRBV12-4 and TRBJ2-2; the D is unclear. V was cut by 4 bases and J by 4 bases, with 4 bases left in between. The length of the CDR3 is 12 residues. This CDR3 reads CASSSGTGELFF. The CDR3 coding sequence is TGTGCCAGCAGTTCGGGCACCGGGGAGCTGTTTTTT.